This is a list of T cell receptor beta chains from one sample in a study of shared clonotypes between healthy human individuals. TCRdb keeps only in-frame clones here, not all; method: immunoSEQ multiplex PCR. The sample holds some 490,000 clones, more than 75% seen once. The sequenced sample consisted of PBMCs. The receptors stem from a woman aged 40-49 years in good health. Some clones in this sample may be carry-over from other donors' samples. The CDR3 runs from the conserved cysteine through the conserved F or W.

J gene: TRBJ2-7; V gene: TRBV4-3; CDR3 protein: CASSQDYGSWEQYF
J gene: TRBJ2-7; V gene: TRBV5-4; CDR3 protein: CASSPGTGVSYEQYF
J gene: TRBJ2-7; V gene: TRBV28; CDR3 protein: CASSAVYEQYF
J gene: TRBJ2-2; V gene: TRBV7-8; CDR3 protein: CASSWDRDTGELFF
J gene: TRBJ2-5; V gene: TRBV27; CDR3 protein: CASSFSGETQYF
J gene: TRBJ2-7; V gene: TRBV5-1; CDR3 protein: CASSDGTRVDGGLDEQYF
J gene: TRBJ2-7; V gene: TRBV30; CDR3 protein: CAGQSQRNEQYF
J gene: TRBJ2-7; V gene: TRBV7-4; CDR3 protein: CASSLAGTGRPYEQYF
J gene: TRBJ1-2; V gene: TRBV4-1; CDR3 protein: CASSQEGRTVYGYTF
J gene: TRBJ1-3; V gene: TRBV29-1; CDR3 protein: CSVVVRDSGNTIYF
J gene: TRBJ2-1; V gene: TRBV10-3; CDR3 protein: CAMNDFEYNEQFF
J gene: TRBJ2-2; V gene: TRBV7-9; CDR3 protein: CASSLASGGSGELFF
J gene: TRBJ2-7; V gene: TRBV19; CDR3 protein: CASSAAGVPQYF
J gene: TRBJ2-1; V gene: TRBV4-2; CDR3 protein: CASSQEQGHEQFF
J gene: TRBJ2-1; V gene: TRBV28; CDR3 protein: CASSSSKITYNEQFF
J gene: TRBJ2-6; V gene: TRBV4-1; CDR3 protein: CASSQGQGSGGANVLTF
J gene: TRBJ2-7; V gene: TRBV28; CDR3 protein: CASSLESARAYEQYF
J gene: TRBJ1-2; V gene: TRBV6-1; CDR3 protein: CASSGPQGARSYTF